Here is one T cell receptor (beta chain) with its context. Its antigen is undetermined. From the PCR reads, TCRdb called clonotypes with MiXCR, one entry per CDR3 protein. In the table there are about 40,000 distinct CDR3 sequences, 35% to 45% of which are singletons. This sample was included in a study of vaccination and CD4 T cells after COVID-19. Study details: Each convalescent patient was PCR positive for SARS-CoV-2 on nasal swab; under ten cases were mild and one severe. The convalescents were made up of six males and four females, two of whom were Hispanic. Median time from second vaccine dose to sampling was just over 70 days (14 to 241). Regarding the study as a whole: Reactive clone data from convalescent patients indicated a median of roughly 90% appearing only post-vaccination.

Time point in this sample: late sampling 161 to 241 days after vaccination in a few convalescent patients. Trimming left V 5 bases short and J 7 bases short, with 18 bases between. This CDR3 is built from 14 residues. The V gene's germline CDR1 is MDHEN and CDR2 SYDVKM. V and J are TRBV28 and TRBJ2-7, with a tentative D call TRBD2 (5 bases). This receptor was taken from a human donor who had recovered from COVID-19. The starting material was CD4+ T cells from blood, obtained about 7 months after SARS-CoV-2 vaccination. The CDR3, as DNA: TGTGCCAGCAGTCTCCGGCAGACCTCGGGAGAGCAGTACTTC. Translating it yields CASSLRQTSGEQYF.